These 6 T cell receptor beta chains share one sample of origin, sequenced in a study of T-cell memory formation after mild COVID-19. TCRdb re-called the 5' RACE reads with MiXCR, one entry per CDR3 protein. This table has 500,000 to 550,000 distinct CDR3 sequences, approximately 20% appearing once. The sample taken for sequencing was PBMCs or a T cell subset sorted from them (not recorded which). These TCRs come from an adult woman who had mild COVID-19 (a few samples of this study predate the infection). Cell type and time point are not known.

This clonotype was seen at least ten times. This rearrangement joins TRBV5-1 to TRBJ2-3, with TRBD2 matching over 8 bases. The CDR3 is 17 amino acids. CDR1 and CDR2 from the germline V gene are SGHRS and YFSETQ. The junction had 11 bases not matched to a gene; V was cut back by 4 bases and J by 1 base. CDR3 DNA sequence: TGCGCCAGCAGCAGGCCCCTGGCAGCGGGGGGCACAGATACGCAGTATTTT. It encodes CASSRPLAAGGTDTQYF.

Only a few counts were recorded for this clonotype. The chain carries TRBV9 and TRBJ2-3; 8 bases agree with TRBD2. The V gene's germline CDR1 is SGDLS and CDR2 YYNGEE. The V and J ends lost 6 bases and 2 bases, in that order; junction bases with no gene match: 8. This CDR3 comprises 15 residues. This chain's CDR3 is CASTPGGAITDTQYF. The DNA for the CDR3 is TGTGCCAGCACCCCGGGGGGGGCAATCACAGATACGCAGTATTTT. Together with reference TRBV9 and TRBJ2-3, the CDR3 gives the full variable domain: DSGVTQTPKHLITATGQRVTLRCSPRSGDLSVYWYQQSLDQGLQFLIQYYNGEERAKGNILERFSAQQFPDLHSELNLSSLELGDSALYFCASTPGGAITDTQYFGPGTRLTVL.

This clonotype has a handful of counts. CDR3 nucleotides: TGTGCCAGCAGCTCCCCGTGGGACAGTAAAGAGACCCAGTACTTC. This encodes CASSSPWDSKETQYF. V gene TRBV7-9 combines with J gene TRBJ2-5, with TRBD1 identical over 7 bases. The CDR3 has 15 residues. Unmatched junction bases numbered 8, after V lost 4 bases and J lost 3 bases. The germline V gene encodes CDR1 SEHNR and CDR2 FQNEAQ (reference sequence).

For the CDR3, the DNA is TGCAGTAGGGCCCGGAGGGAGACCCAGTACTTC. As protein: CSRARRETQYF. This chain connects TRBV20-1 to TRBJ2-5, with TRBD2 as a possible D gene (5 bases). Trimming removed 8 bases from V and 5 bases from J, with 12 bases in between. This CDR3 contains 11 residues. Germline CDR1 DFQATT, CDR2 SNEGSKA (reference sequence).

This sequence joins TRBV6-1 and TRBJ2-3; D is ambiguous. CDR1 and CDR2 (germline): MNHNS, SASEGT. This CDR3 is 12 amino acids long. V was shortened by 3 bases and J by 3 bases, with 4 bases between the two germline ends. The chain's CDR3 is CASSDRTDTQYF. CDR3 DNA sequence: TGTGCCAGCAGTGACAGGACAGATACGCAGTATTTT.

CDR3 in DNA: TGCGCCAGCAGTCAAGACAGGTTGGGATACGAGCAGTACTTC. It is translated as CASSQDRLGYEQYF. The rearrangement links TRBV5-1 to TRBJ2-7; D may be TRBD1 (6 bases). V shed 5 bases and J shed 4 bases, with 16 bases lying between them. Germline V lookup: CDR1 SGHRS, CDR2 YFSETQ. The CDR3 covers 14 residues.